A single TCR beta chain is shown here with its context. The data were obtained in a study of T cell changes during pregnancy in multiple sclerosis. The CDR3 consists of 15 residues. The V gene's germline CDR1 is MNHEY and CDR2 SVGAGI. The junction had 8 bases not matched to a gene; V was cut back by 7 bases and J by 0 bases. Repertoires were generated with immunoSEQ multiplex PCR, while TCRdb's copy carries only in-frame clones and drops some. The table lists 40,000 or so clones, just over 90% of them singletons. This chain joins TRBV6-5 and TRBJ1-1, with TRBD1 identical over 7 bases. Sequenced material: CD4+ T cells from peripheral blood mononuclear cells, taken in the third trimester of pregnancy. The TCR originated in a female donor with multiple sclerosis, enrolled in a pregnancy study. The CDR3 reads CASTPPRGLNTEAFF. CDR3 in DNA: TGTGCCAGCACCCCACCTAGGGGGCTGAACACTGAAGCTTTCTTT.